This T cell receptor beta chain was retrieved from a study of T cell responses to AZD1222 COVID-19 vaccine. General study results and limits: Researchers report vaccine-associated CD4 TCRs spanning spike, with dominance at 160-218 and 743-854. Spike-specific TCR depth and breadth grew after two AZD1222 doses. Of spike-specific TCRs, nearly half reportedly target regions left unmutated in variants.

Germline V CDR1 and CDR2: LNHDA, SQIVND (reference sequence). The CDR3 loop spans 12 amino acids. Trimming removed 6 bases at V and 7 bases at J, with 12 bases between. Note on this clone: As yet, its antigen is unknown.

TCRdb keeps only in-frame clones here, not all; method: immunoSEQ multiplex PCR. The profile shows 150,000 to 200,000 clones, approximately 93% of them singletons. Sequenced material: peripheral blood, taken 28 days after the second AZD1222 dose. The J gene is TRBJ1-1, the V gene TRBV19, with a weak D call TRBD1 (6 bases). This clonotype was sampled from an adult who received the AZD1222 COVID-19 vaccine. The CDR3 nucleotides are TGTGCCAGTAGGTTACAGGGTAATGAAGCTTTCTTT. Encoded protein: CASRLQGNEAFF.